A selection of T cell receptor beta chains follows, all from one sample in a study of vaccination effects on CD4 cells after COVID-19. These TCRs' antigens remain unknown. The data were produced by immunoSEQ multiplex PCR, yet TCRdb's version contains in-frame clones alone and is incomplete. The sample lists about 17,000 clones, 76% occurring once. The sequenced sample was CD4+ T cells from PBMCs cultured with SARS-CoV-2 spike peptides, obtained after COVID-19 vaccination. The receptors here all came from a human donor who had a prior SARS-CoV-2 infection. Both conserved end residues are part of each CDR3. The order of the fields is clone size, V gene, D gene, J gene, CDR3 DNA, CDR3 protein. The D gene is left open where the match is weak. Size is omitted from some rows. Given values are once, few, many or a class for expanded clones.

NA	TRBV7-2	NA	TRBJ1-3	TGTGCCAGCAGCTTAGAAGGAAGCCTCTCTGGAAACACCATATATTTT	CASSLEGSLSGNTIYF
NA	TRBV7-3	TRBD1	TRBJ1-1	TGTGCCAGCAGCTCCGACAGGGTAGGTGAAGCTTTCTTT	CASSSDRVGEAFF
NA	TRBV6-5	NA	TRBJ1-3	TGTGCCAGCAGTTGGGGAAACACCATATATTTT	CASSWGNTIYF
NA	TRBV7-9	TRBD1	TRBJ2-7	TGTGCCAGCAGCTCGACCAACAGACAGGGCCACGAGCAGTACTTC	CASSSTNRQGHEQYF
NA	TRBV6-1	NA	TRBJ2-3	TGTGCCAGCAGTGAAGCGAGGGGGACTCCCGCAGATACGCAGTATTTT	CASSEARGTPADTQYF
NA	TRBV5-1	TRBD1	TRBJ2-1	TGCGCCAGCAGCGGGGGACAGGGGGTAGACTGGCTGTTTGACAATGAGCAGTTCTTC	CASSGGQGVDWLFDNEQFF
once	TRBV7-8	NA	TRBJ2-1	TGTGCCAGCAGCTTGGGGGGACCAGACAATGAGCAGTTCTTC	CASSLGGPDNEQFF
NA	TRBV10-3	TRBD1	TRBJ1-4	TGTGCCATCACCCAAGACAGGGAGTCTGAAAAACTGTTTTTT	CAITQDRESEKLFF
NA	TRBV27	TRBD2	TRBJ2-1	TGTGCCAGCAGTTTATTTCACCCGAGGGCGGGAGGGGGGGATGAGCAGTTCTTC	CASSLFHPRAGGGDEQFF
NA	TRBV11-3	NA	TRBJ2-1	TGTGCCAGCAGCCCCCGGACTGACACGTACAATGAGCAGTTCTTC	CASSPRTDTYNEQFF
few	TRBV7-9	TRBD1	TRBJ2-2	TGTGCCAGCAGCTCGACAGGGGGCGGAACCGGGGAGCTGTTTTTT	CASSSTGGGTGELFF
NA	TRBV15	TRBD2	TRBJ2-2	TGTGCCACCAGCAGAGGCCCTAGCGGGAGAAGGGACACCGGGGAGCTGTTTTTT	CATSRGPSGRRDTGELFF
NA	TRBV19	NA	TRBJ2-7	TGTGCCAGTAGTATTTATGGTTCGGACGAGCAGTACTTC	CASSIYGSDEQYF
NA	TRBV2	TRBD1	TRBJ1-1	TGTGCCAGCCACATTCAGGGGGCAAACACTGAAGCTTTCTTT	CASHIQGANTEAFF
NA	TRBV11-3	TRBD1	TRBJ2-5	TGTGCCAGCAGCTCCAGGGGGAGGACAGGGGGCGGAGGGGAGACCCAGTACTTC	CASSSRGRTGGGGETQYF
NA	TRBV24-1	NA	TRBJ2-1	TGTGCCACCAGTGATTTGACTAGTGGGTCCTACAATGAGCAGTTCTTC	CATSDLTSGSYNEQFF
few	TRBV4-2	TRBD2	TRBJ2-5	TGTGCCAGCAGCGCATCTAGCGGGAGCGGAGCAGAGACCCAGTACTTC	CASSASSGSGAETQYF
once	TRBV5-5	TRBD1	TRBJ2-7	TGTGCCAGCAGTGTGGACAGGGTGTACGTGGAGCAGTACTTC	CASSVDRVYVEQYF
NA	TRBV30	NA	TRBJ2-3	TGTGCCTGGAGATCCTTAGTGAACTTAGATACGCAGTATTTT	CAWRSLVNLDTQYF
NA	TRBV7-2	NA	TRBJ1-5	TGTGCCAGCAGCCCGCAGTGGAGCAATCAGCCCCAGCATTTT	CASSPQWSNQPQHF
NA	TRBV3-1/TRBV3-2	TRBD1	TRBJ2-2	TGTGCCAGCAGCCAAGAAGGACAGGGGGTAGGGACCGGGGAGCTGTTTTTT	CASSQEGQGVGTGELFF
few	TRBV5-1	NA	TRBJ1-5	TGCGCCAGCAGCTTGGACGGCAGGGCGAATCAGCCCCAGCATTTT	CASSLDGRANQPQHF